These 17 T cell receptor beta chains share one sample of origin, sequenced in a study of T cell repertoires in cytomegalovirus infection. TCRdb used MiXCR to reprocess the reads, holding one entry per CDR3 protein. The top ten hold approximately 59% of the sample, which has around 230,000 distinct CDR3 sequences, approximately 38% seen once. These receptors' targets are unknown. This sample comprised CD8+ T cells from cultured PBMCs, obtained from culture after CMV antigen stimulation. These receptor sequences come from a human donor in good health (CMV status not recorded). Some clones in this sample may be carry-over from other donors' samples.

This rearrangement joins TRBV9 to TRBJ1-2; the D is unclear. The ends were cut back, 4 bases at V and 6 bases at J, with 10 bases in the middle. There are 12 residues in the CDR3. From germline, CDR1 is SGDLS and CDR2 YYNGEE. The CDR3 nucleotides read TGTGCCAGCAGCCCCTCGACAAATGGCTACACCTTC. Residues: CASSPSTNGYTF.

The CDR3, as DNA: TGCAGCGTTGCGGGGGTCATGACTAGCGGGAGAGCGTCCTACAATGAGCAGTTCTTC. It yields the protein CSVAGVMTSGRASYNEQFF. J is TRBJ2-1 and V is TRBV29-1; 12 bases agree with TRBD2. The CDR3 sequence is 19 residues long. CDR1 is SQVTM, CDR2 ANQGSEA, per germline. The V segment lost 4 bases and the J segment 1 base; nucleotides outside the gene matches: 14.

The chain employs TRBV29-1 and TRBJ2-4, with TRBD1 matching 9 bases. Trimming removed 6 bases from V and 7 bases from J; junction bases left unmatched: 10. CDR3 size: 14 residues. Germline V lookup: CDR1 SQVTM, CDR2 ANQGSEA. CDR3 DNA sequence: TGCAGCGTGGTGTTGGACAGGGGAGGGAACATTCAGTACTTC. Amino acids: CSVVLDRGGNIQYF.

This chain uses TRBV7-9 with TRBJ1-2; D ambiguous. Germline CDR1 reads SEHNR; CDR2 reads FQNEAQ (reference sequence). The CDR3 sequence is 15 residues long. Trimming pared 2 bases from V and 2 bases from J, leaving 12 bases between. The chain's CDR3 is CASSLPQMMNYGYTF. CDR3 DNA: TGTGCCAGCAGCTTACCACAAATGATGAACTATGGCTACACCTTC. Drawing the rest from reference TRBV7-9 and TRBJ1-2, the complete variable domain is DTGVSQNPRHKITKRGQNVTFRCDPISEHNRLYWYRQTLGQGPEFLTYFQNEAQLEKSRLLSDRFSAERPKGSFSTLEIQRTEQGDSAMYLCASSLPQMMNYGYTFGSGTRLTVV.

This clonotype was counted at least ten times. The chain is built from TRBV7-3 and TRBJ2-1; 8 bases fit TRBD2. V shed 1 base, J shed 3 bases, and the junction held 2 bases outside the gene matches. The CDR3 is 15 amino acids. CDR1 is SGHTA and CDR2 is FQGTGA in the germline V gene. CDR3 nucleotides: TGTGCCAGCAGCTTAAGTCGGGGGGGCTACAATGAGCAGTTCTTC. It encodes CASSLSRGGYNEQFF.

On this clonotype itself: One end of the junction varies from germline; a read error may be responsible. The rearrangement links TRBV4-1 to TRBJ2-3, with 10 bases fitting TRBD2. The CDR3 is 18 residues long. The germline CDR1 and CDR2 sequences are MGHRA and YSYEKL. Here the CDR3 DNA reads TGTGCCAGCAGCCAGCCCATCCCGGCTAGCGGGAGTACAGATACGCAGTATTTT. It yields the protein CASSQPIPASGSTDTQYF.

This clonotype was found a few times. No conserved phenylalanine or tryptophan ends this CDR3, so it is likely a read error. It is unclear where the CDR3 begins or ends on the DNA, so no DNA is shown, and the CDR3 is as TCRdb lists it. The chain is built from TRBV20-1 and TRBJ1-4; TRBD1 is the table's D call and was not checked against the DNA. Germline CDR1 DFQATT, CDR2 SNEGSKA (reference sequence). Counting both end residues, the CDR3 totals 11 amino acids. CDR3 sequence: CSARVSGTAFY.

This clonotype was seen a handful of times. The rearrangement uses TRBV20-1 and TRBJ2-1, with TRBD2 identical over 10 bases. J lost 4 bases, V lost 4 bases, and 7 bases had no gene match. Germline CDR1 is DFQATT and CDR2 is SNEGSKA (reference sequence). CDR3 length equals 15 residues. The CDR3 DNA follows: TGCAGTGCTATAAACCTAGCGGGGGATTACAATGAGCAGTTCTTC. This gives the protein CSAINLAGDYNEQFF.

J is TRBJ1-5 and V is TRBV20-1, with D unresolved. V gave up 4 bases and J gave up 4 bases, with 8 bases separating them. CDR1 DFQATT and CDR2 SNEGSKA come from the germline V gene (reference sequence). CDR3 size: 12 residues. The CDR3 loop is CSATTGNQPQHF. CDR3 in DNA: TGCAGTGCTACGACGGGGAATCAGCCCCAGCATTTT.

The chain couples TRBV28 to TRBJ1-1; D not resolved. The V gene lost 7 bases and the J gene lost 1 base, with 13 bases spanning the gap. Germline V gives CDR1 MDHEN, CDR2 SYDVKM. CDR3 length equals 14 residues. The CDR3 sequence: CASIPEGGNTEAFF. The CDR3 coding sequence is TGTGCCAGCATCCCGGAAGGAGGGAACACTGAAGCTTTCTTT.

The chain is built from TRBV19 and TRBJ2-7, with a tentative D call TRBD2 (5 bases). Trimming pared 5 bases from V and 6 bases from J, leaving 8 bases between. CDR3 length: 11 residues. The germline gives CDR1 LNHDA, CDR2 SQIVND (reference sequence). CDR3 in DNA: TGTGCCAGTAGTGCGGGTCTCGAGCAGTACTTC. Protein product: CASSAGLEQYF.

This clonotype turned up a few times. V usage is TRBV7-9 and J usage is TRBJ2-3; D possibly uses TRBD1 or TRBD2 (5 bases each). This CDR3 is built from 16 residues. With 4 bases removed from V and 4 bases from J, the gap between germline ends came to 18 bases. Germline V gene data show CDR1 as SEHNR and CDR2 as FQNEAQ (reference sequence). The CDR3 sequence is CASSSPGPRGPDTQYF. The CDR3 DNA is TGTGCCAGCAGCTCTCCTGGACCGAGGGGCCCAGATACGCAGTATTTT.

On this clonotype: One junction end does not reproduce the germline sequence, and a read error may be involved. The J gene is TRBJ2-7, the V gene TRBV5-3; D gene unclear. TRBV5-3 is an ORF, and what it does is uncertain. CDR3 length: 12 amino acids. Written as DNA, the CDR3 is TGTGCCAGCAGCTTGGAACAGAGGGAGCAGTACTTC. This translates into CASSLEQREQYF.

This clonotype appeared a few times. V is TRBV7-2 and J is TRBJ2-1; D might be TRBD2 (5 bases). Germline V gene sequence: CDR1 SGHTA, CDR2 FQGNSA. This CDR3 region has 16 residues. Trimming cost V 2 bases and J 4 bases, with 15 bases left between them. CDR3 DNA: TGTGCCAGCAGCTTATACCCGGGGAGCGTATACAATGAGCAGTTCTTC. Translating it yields CASSLYPGSVYNEQFF. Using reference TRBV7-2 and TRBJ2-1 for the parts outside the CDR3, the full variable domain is GAGVSQSPSNKVTEKGKDVELRCDPISGHTALYWYRQSLGQGLEFLIYFQGNSAPDKSGLPSDRFSAERTGGSVSTLTIQRTQQEDSAVYLCASSLYPGSVYNEQFFGPGTRLTVL.

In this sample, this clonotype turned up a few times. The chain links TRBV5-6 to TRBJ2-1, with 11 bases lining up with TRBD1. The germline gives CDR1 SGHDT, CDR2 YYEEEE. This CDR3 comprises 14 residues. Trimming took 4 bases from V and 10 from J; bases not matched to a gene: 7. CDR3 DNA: TGTGCCAGCAGCGCCGGGACAGGGGGTCGGGAGCAGTTCTTC. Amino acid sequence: CASSAGTGGREQFF.

Here the CDR3 reads CASSLNPMNTEAFF. CDR3 coding DNA: TGTGCCAGCAGCTTGAATCCAATGAACACTGAAGCTTTCTTT. The chain has TRBV5-8 and TRBJ1-1; D remains ambiguous. The CDR3 runs 14 residues. Germline V gene data show CDR1 as SGHTS and CDR2 as YDEGEE. Trimming shortened V by 1 base and J by 0 bases, and 7 bases separated the two germline ends.

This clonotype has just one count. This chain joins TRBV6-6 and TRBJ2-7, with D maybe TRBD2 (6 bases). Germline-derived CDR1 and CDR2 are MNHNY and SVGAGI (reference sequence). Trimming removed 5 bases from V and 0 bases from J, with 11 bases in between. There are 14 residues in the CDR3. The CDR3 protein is CASSELASSYEQYF. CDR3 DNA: TGTGCCAGCAGTGAGCTAGCGTCCTCCTACGAGCAGTACTTC.